The 25 T cell receptor beta chains below were found in one sample sequenced in a study of T cell repertoires in cytomegalovirus infection. TCRdb reprocessed the reads via MiXCR and lists one record per CDR3 protein. The sample consists of about 490,000 distinct CDR3 sequences, about 26% of them appearing once. The sample was PBMCs. These receptors originate from a human donor in good health (CMV status not recorded). Some clones in this sample may be carry-over from other donors' samples.

This chain joins TRBV6-1 and TRBJ2-7, with 9 bases matching TRBD2. Trimming took 5 bases from V and 2 from J; bases not matched to a gene: 7. The V gene's germline CDR1 is MNHNS and CDR2 SASEGT. The CDR3 sequence is 15 residues long. This CDR3 is CASSRLLAGPYEQYF. CDR3 bases: TGTGCCAGCAGTCGGTTACTAGCGGGCCCCTACGAGCAGTACTTC.

This clonotype was found many times. The genes are TRBV7-2 and TRBJ1-2; 7 bases agree with TRBD1. The V and J ends lost 4 bases and 4 bases, in that order; junction bases with no gene match: 15. CDR3 length equals 17 residues. The germline V gene encodes CDR1 SGHTA and CDR2 FQGNSA. CDR3 protein: CASSSSLGGVFPYGYTF. CDR3 bases: TGTGCCAGCAGCTCGAGTTTAGGGGGCGTTTTTCCCTATGGCTACACCTTC.

This clonotype was observed once. Since a much larger clone is just one base distant, this may be a read error. The chain joins TRBV7-6 to TRBJ2-3; D is undetermined. This CDR3 has 15 residues. The V gene lost 1 base and the J gene lost 0 bases, with 8 bases spanning the gap. Germline CDR1 is SGHVS and CDR2 is FNYEAQ. DNA of the CDR3: TGTGCCAGCAGCTTAGTCCCGGCTAGCACAGATACGCAGTATTTT. This codes for CASSLVPASTDTQYF. Full variable domain (outside the CDR3, taken from reference TRBV7-6 and TRBJ2-3): GAGVSQSPRYKVTKRGQDVALRCDPISGHVSLYWYRQALGQGPEFLTYFNYEAQQDKSGLPNDRFSAERPEGSISTLTIQRTEQRDSAMYRCASSLVPASTDTQYFGPGTRLTVL.

This clonotype was recorded many times. The chain carries TRBV7-2 and TRBJ1-3; D remains unclear. Germline V gene data show CDR1 as SGHTA and CDR2 as FQGNSA. This CDR3 is 15 amino acids long. V lost 4 bases, J lost 0 bases, and 10 bases lay in between. CDR3 sequence reads: CASSSWASSGNTIYF. CDR3 DNA: TGTGCCAGCAGCTCATGGGCTAGCTCTGGAAACACCATATATTTT.

This chain joins TRBV6-1 and TRBJ2-7, with 9 bases aligning to TRBD1. The germline CDR1 and CDR2 sequences are MNHNS and SASEGT. The CDR3 consists of 18 residues. Trimming cost V 6 bases and J 2 bases; bases outside gene matches: 17. CDR3 loop: CASRVNRGPRRVAYEQYV. DNA for the CDR3: TGTGCCAGCAGGGTAAACAGGGGGCCGAGAAGAGTCGCCTACGAGCAGTACGTC.

Only a few counts were recorded for this clonotype. In DNA, the CDR3 is TGTGCCAGCAGCCGCGAGATGGGGGGGCCAGATACGCAGTATTTT. Protein sequence: CASSREMGGPDTQYF. V gene TRBV5-5 combines with J gene TRBJ2-3; tentative D call: TRBD2 (7 bases). The CDR3 totals 15 residues. Germline CDR1 reads SGHKS; CDR2 reads YYEKEE (reference sequence). V shed 4 bases and J shed 4 bases, with 16 bases lying between them.

CDR3 loop: CASRTGGGNSPLHF. CDR3 coding DNA: TGTGCCAGCAGAACAGGGGGCGGTAATTCACCCCTCCACTTT. V and J are TRBV5-4 and TRBJ1-6; TRBD1 matches 9 bases. The CDR3 contains 14 residues. CDR1 and CDR2 from the germline V gene are SGHNT and YYREEE (reference sequence). Germline trimming cut 5 bases from V and 6 bases from J; bases unmatched to any gene: 3.

This clonotype has at least ten counts. The chain couples TRBV7-2 to TRBJ2-5; TRBD2 matches at 7 bases. Germline V lookup: CDR1 SGHTA, CDR2 FQGNSA. The CDR3 spans 16 residues. V lost 2 bases, J lost 5 bases, and 11 bases stayed unmatched. The CDR3 reads CASSLSGRLGGETQYF. DNA of the CDR3: TGTGCCAGCAGCTTATCCGGGCGGCTCGGGGGGGAGACCCAGTACTTC.

The gene calls are TRBV19 and TRBJ2-1; TRBD2 matches at 8 bases. V shed 5 bases, J shed 5 bases, and the junction held 5 bases outside the gene matches. This CDR3 region has 14 residues. Germline CDR1 reads LNHDA; CDR2 reads SQIVND (reference sequence). The CDR3 DNA reads as TGTGCCAGTAGTGTGCTAGCGGGCCACAATGAGCAGTTCTTC. Protein: CASSVLAGHNEQFF. The whole variable domain, filled in from reference TRBV19 and TRBJ2-1, reads DGGITQSPKYLFRKEGQNVTLSCEQNLNHDAMYWYRQDPGQGLRLIYYSQIVNDFQKGDIAEGYSVSREKKESFPLTVTSAQKNPTAFYLCASSVLAGHNEQFFGPGTRLTVL.

The table lists this clonotype with a count of one. The V and J genes are TRBV3-1 and TRBJ1-5; D uncertain. The germline gives CDR1 LGHDT, CDR2 YNNKEL (reference sequence). V shed 0 bases and J shed 1 base, with 4 bases lying between them. The CDR3 loop spans 14 amino acids. Written as DNA, the CDR3 is TGTGCCAGCAGCCAAGATTGGAGCAATCAGCCCCAGCATTTT. Encoded protein: CASSQDWSNQPQHF.

Only a few counts were recorded for this clonotype. The chain couples TRBV6-1 to TRBJ2-5; 9 positions match TRBD1. With 10 bases clipped from V and 3 bases from J, the junction kept 12 bases outside the gene matches. The germline V gene encodes CDR1 MNHNS and CDR2 SASEGT. CDR3 size: 15 residues. The CDR3 is CATSPGQGFEETQYF. As DNA, the CDR3 is TGTGCCACCTCACCGGGACAGGGCTTCGAAGAGACCCAGTACTTC.

The sample holds a few counts of this clonotype. The chain links TRBV6-2 or TRBV6-3 to TRBJ1-6; 8 bases fit TRBD1. Trimming cost V 0 bases and J 10 bases; bases outside gene matches: 11. CDR3 length: 17 residues. Germline assignment: CDR1 MNHEY and CDR2 SVGEGT. CDR3 sequence reads: CASSYSKSGQGYSPLHF. CDR3 nucleotide sequence: TGTGCCAGCAGTTACTCGAAATCCGGACAGGGATACTCACCCCTCCACTTT.

In its sample, this clonotype was seen a few times. The V and J genes are TRBV5-5 and TRBJ1-2; no definite D call. Germline CDR1 and CDR2: SGHKS and YYEKEE (reference sequence). The CDR3 extends over 15 amino acids. V lost 3 bases and J lost 0, with 12 bases in between. The CDR3 DNA follows: TGTGCCAGCAGCTGGATCGGGATTTCTAACTATGGCTACACCTTC. Translating it yields CASSWIGISNYGYTF.

The chain employs TRBV7-2 and TRBJ2-3; D is uncertain. This CDR3 contains 13 residues. Trimming shortened V by 0 bases and J by 4 bases, and 5 bases separated the two germline ends. Germline CDR1 SGHTA, CDR2 FQGNSA. The CDR3 coding sequence is TGTGCCAGCAGCTTAGCCGGGTCAGATACGCAGTATTTT. Translated: CASSLAGSDTQYF.

The chain joins TRBV5-6 to TRBJ1-1; D gene uncertain. The CDR3 loop spans 16 amino acids. Trimming took off 0 bases at V and 4 bases at J, with 16 bases between the two ends. Germline values: CDR1 SGHDT, CDR2 YYEEEE. CDR3 coding DNA: TGTGCCAGCAGCTTGGATACGCATGGTCGGGGCACTGAAGCTTTCTTT. It specifies CASSLDTHGRGTEAFF. The whole variable domain, remainder taken from reference TRBV5-6 and TRBJ1-1, is DAGVTQSPTHLIKTRGQQVTLRCSPKSGHDTVSWYQQALGQGPQFIFQYYEEEERQRGNFPDRFSGHQFPNYSSELNVNALLLGDSALYLCASSLDTHGRGTEAFFGQGTRLTVV.

The table lists this clonotype with a few counts. This chain connects TRBV19 to TRBJ1-1; D ambiguous. The length of the CDR3 is 14 residues. The V end lost 7 bases, the J end lost 7 bases, and 19 bases lay between the germline ends. Per the germline V gene, CDR1 is LNHDA and CDR2 is SQIVND (reference sequence). The CDR3 reads CASKPLKTALEAFF. The CDR3 DNA sequence: TGTGCCAGTAAGCCCTTGAAGACCGCCCTTGAAGCTTTCTTT. Full variable domain (remainder filled in from reference TRBV19 and TRBJ1-1): DGGITQSPKYLFRKEGQNVTLSCEQNLNHDAMYWYRQDPGQGLRLIYYSQIVNDFQKGDIAEGYSVSREKKESFPLTVTSAQKNPTAFYLCASKPLKTALEAFFGQGTRLTVV.

This rearrangement joins TRBV18 to TRBJ2-5; D is uncertain. The length of the CDR3 is 15 residues. V lost 2 bases and J 1 base, leaving 11 bases between the germline ends. CDR1 is KGHSH, CDR2 LQKENI, per germline. CDR3 amino acids: CASSPASGGQETQYF. DNA of the CDR3: TGTGCCAGCTCACCAGCTTCTGGCGGCCAAGAGACCCAGTACTTC.

The rearrangement uses TRBV3-1 and TRBJ1-6; D is undetermined. V was shortened by 4 bases and J by 7 bases, with 14 bases between the two germline ends. The CDR3 covers 15 residues. Germline V gene lookup returns CDR1 LGHDT and CDR2 YNNKEL (reference sequence). The CDR3 reads CASSPPRPSNSPLHF. CDR3 sequence (DNA): TGTGCCAGCAGCCCCCCACGACCTTCAAATTCACCCCTCCACTTT.

The chain recombines TRBV7-2 with TRBJ2-6; D not resolved. This CDR3 has 16 residues. V dropped 2 bases and J dropped 0 bases, with 8 bases sitting between them. The V gene's germline CDR1 is SGHTA and CDR2 FQGNSA. The CDR3: CASSLTSSSGANVLTF. The CDR3 DNA reads TGTGCCAGCAGCTTAACGTCCAGCTCTGGGGCCAACGTCCTGACTTTC.

There are a few counts of this clonotype. V is TRBV6-5 and J is TRBJ2-7; D is ambiguous. This CDR3 has 16 amino acids. Trimming shortened V by 0 bases and J by 1 base, and 13 bases separated the two germline ends. Germline CDR1 reads MNHEY; CDR2 reads SVGAGI. CDR3 coding DNA: TGTGCCAGCAGTTACTCTAGGCCGGGCTCATCCTACGAGCAGTACTTC. It specifies CASSYSRPGSSYEQYF.

This clonotype turned up a few times. The gene calls are TRBV20-1 and TRBJ1-6; D is unclear. Per the germline V gene, CDR1 is DFQATT and CDR2 is SNEGSKA (reference sequence). V lost 0 bases and J lost 5, with 8 bases in between. This CDR3 region has 14 residues. The CDR3 sequence is CSARDISNNSPLHF. The CDR3 nucleotides are TGCAGTGCTAGAGATATAAGTAATAATTCACCCCTCCACTTT.

This clonotype was counted between two and nine times. CDR3 sequence: CSARPGLNTGELFF. CDR3 bases: TGCAGTGCTAGACCGGGCTTGAACACCGGGGAGCTGTTTTTT. V gene TRBV20-1 combines with J gene TRBJ2-2; D is unclear. Trimming cost V 2 bases and J 1 base, with 8 bases left between them. The germline gives CDR1 DFQATT, CDR2 SNEGSKA (reference sequence). The CDR3 length is 14 residues.

This clonotype came up many times. The chain is built from TRBV7-2 and TRBJ2-1; TRBD2 matches at 15 bases. CDR3 length: 14 amino acids. V trimming: 3 bases; J trimming: 9 bases; junction bases outside the gene matches: 0. Germline V gene sequence: CDR1 SGHTA, CDR2 FQGNSA. This CDR3 is CASSLGLAGGEQFF. As DNA, the CDR3 is TGTGCCAGCAGCTTGGGACTAGCGGGAGGTGAGCAGTTCTTC.

V gene TRBV6-1 combines with J gene TRBJ2-5; maybe TRBD2 (6 bases). V was shortened by 4 bases and J by 5 bases, with 8 bases between the two germline ends. CDR1 is MNHNS and CDR2 is SASEGT in the germline V gene. This CDR3 comprises 12 residues. This chain's CDR3 is CASSGTMETQYF. The DNA for the CDR3 is TGTGCCAGCAGTGGGACTATGGAGACCCAGTACTTC.

The chain uses TRBV6-6 and TRBJ2-3, with D uncertain. The CDR3 is made up of 13 amino acids. Trimming took 0 bases from V and 6 from J, leaving 7 bases between them. CDR1 MNHNY and CDR2 SVGAGI come from the germline V gene (reference sequence). The CDR3 is CASSYSDGDTQYF. CDR3 coding DNA: TGTGCCAGCAGTTACTCGGACGGCGATACGCAGTATTTT.